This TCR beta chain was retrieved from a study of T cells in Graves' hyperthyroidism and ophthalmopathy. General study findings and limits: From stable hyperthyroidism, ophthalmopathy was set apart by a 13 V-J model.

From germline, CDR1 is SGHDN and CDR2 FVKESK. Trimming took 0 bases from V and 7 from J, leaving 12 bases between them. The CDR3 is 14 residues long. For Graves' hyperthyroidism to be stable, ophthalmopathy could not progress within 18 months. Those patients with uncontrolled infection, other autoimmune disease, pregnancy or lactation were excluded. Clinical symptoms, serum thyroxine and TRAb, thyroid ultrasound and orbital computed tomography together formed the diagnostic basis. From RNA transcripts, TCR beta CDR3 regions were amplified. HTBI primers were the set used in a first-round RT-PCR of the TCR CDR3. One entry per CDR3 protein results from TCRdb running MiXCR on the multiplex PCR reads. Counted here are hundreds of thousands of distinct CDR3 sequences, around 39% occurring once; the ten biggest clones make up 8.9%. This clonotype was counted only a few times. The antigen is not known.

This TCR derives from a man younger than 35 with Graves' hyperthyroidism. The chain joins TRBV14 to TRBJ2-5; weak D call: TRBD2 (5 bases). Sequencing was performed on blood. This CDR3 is CASSQEELGGTQYF. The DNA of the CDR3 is TGTGCCAGCAGCCAAGAGGAACTAGGCGGGACCCAGTACTTC. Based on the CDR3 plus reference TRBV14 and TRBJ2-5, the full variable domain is EAGVTQFPSHSVIEKGQTVTLRCDPISGHDNLYWYRRVMGKEIKFLLHFVKESKQDESGMPNNRFLAERTGGTYSTLKVQPAELEDSGVYFCASSQEELGGTQYFGPGTRLLVL.